The clone carrying this T cell receptor (beta chain) was counted a few times. Its antigen is undetermined. This sample was included in a study of beta chain features in type 1 diabetes. Study-wide points: Insertion counts at VDJ junctions were lower in type 1 diabetes patients, who also showed more deletions there. Naive, central memory and Treg TCRB repertoires appeared more alike in patients than in healthy donors.

Expressed TCRB transcripts were sequenced because the entire RNA isolate underwent reverse transcription. Generated by immunoSEQ multiplex PCR, the TCRdb table keeps only in-frame clones and is missing some. The data show 400,000 to 550,000 clones, 10% to 12% seen once. The germline gives CDR1 KGHSH, CDR2 LQKENI. The CDR3 consists of 15 residues. V gave up 0 bases and J gave up 6 bases, with 14 bases separating them. Every donor provided one heparinised blood draw, which averaged about 110 mL. Staining for CD45RO/CCR7/CD25/CD127/CD95/CD27 allowed sorting of CD4+ naive, central memory, regulatory and stem cell-like memory cells.

The V and J genes are TRBV18 and TRBJ1-1; a possible D gene is TRBD1 (6 bases). This TCR came from a woman aged 18-29 years in good health. Sequenced input: naive CD4+ T cells from blood. The CDR3 is CASSPPSNRGPEAFF. CDR3 sequence (DNA): TGTGCCAGCTCACCACCTTCCAATCGGGGGCCTGAAGCTTTCTTT. The complete variable domain, with remaining parts taken from reference TRBV18 and TRBJ1-1, reads NAGVMQNPRHLVRRRGQEARLRCSPMKGHSHVYWYRQLPEEGLKFMVYLQKENIIDESGMPKERFSAEFPKEGPSILRIQQVVRGDSAAYFCASSPPSNRGPEAFFGQGTRLTVV.